These 16 T cell receptor beta chains originate from one sample sequenced in a study of shared clonotypes between healthy human individuals (dated by TCRdb to the early 2020s). The library was built by means of the immunoSEQ multiplex PCR assay. TCRdb's version of the immuneACCESS table is confined to in-frame rearrangements and falls short of the full clone set. An unresolved V gene accounts for under half of the shortfall where checked; the remainder is of unknown origin. Across this sample there are millions of clones, with about 95% seen only once. The ten top clones hold about 1.1% of the sample. CD8 naive samples were obtained by positive selection for CCR7 among CD45RO-negative cells, yielding a CD45RA+CCR7+ population from which TemRA cells were excluded. The sample was naive CD8+ T cells sorted from blood. The sample's cell subset or site label, in plain terms: CD45RA+CCR7+. Receptors originate from a man younger than 30 in good health.

The chain is built from TRBV5-5 and TRBJ1-2, with TRBD1 identical over 9 bases. This CDR3 is 16 amino acids long. The J segment lost 4 bases and the V segment lost 3 bases, leaving 10 bases of the junction unmatched. Germline V CDR1 and CDR2: SGHKS, YYEKEE (reference sequence). CDR3 coding DNA: TGTGCCAGCAGCTGGGAACAGGGGGCGTTAAGCTATGGCTACACCTTC. The encoded protein is CASSWEQGALSYGYTF.

V and J are TRBV9 and TRBJ1-1; TRBD1 aligns across 11 bases. CDR1 and CDR2 (germline): SGDLS, YYNGEE. V gave up 0 bases and J gave up 5 bases; unmatched junction bases: 9. The CDR3 sequence is 17 residues long. The CDR3 loop reads CASSVGLGTGGQTEAFF. In nucleotides, the CDR3 is TGTGCCAGCAGCGTAGGCCTCGGGACAGGGGGGCAAACTGAAGCTTTCTTT.

The V gene is TRBV5-4, the J gene TRBJ2-1, with D perhaps matching TRBD2 (6 bases). Germline V CDR1 and CDR2: SGHNT, YYREEE (reference sequence). Trimming cost V 3 bases and J 3 bases, with 7 bases left between them. CDR3 length equals 13 residues. CDR3 sequence (DNA): TGTGCCAGCAGCTGGGGGGACTACAATGAGCAGTTCTTC. This encodes CASSWGDYNEQFF.

The chain couples TRBV6-1 to TRBJ1-1; no firm D call. V lost 0 bases to trimming and J lost 8 bases, with 10 bases between them. CDR3 length: 13 amino acids. Per the germline V gene, CDR1 is MNHNS and CDR2 is SASEGT. The CDR3 DNA reads as TGTGCCAGCAGTGAAGCGCTGTCGACGGAAGCTTTCTTT. This codes for CASSEALSTEAFF.

The chain joins TRBV28 to TRBJ2-2; no reliable D call. Looked up from germline, CDR1 is MDHEN and CDR2 is SYDVKM. V lost 2 bases and J lost 6, with 7 bases in between. The length of the CDR3 is 13 residues. In DNA form, the CDR3 reads TGTGCCAGCAGTTTACTCTCCCCCGGGGAGCTGTTTTTT. Its translation: CASSLLSPGELFF.

This chain connects TRBV5-6 to TRBJ2-3; tentatively, D is TRBD2 (6 bases). Germline CDR1 SGHDT, CDR2 YYEEEE. The CDR3 has 18 residues. V lost 0 bases to trimming and J lost 3 bases, with 20 bases between them. The CDR3 region is CASSLAVGGLKITDTQYF. The CDR3 DNA reads as TGTGCCAGCAGCTTGGCTGTTGGGGGACTGAAAATAACAGATACGCAGTATTTT.

This clone has just one count. This chain connects TRBV10-2 to TRBJ2-1; D ambiguous. This CDR3 region has 12 residues. Germline values: CDR1 WSHSY, CDR2 SAAADI. V was clipped by 3 bases and J by 7 bases, with 7 bases between them. The CDR3 protein is CASSEEWNEQFF. The CDR3 region has the DNA TGCGCCAGCAGTGAAGAGTGGAATGAGCAGTTCTTC.

This chain links TRBV5-4 with TRBJ2-3, with a tentative D call TRBD2 (6 bases). The V gene's germline CDR1 is SGHNT and CDR2 YYREEE (reference sequence). The CDR3 loop spans 15 amino acids. Trimming left V 5 bases short and J 0 bases short, with 13 bases between. CDR3 protein: CASSTGLLSTDTQYF. The CDR3 bases are TGTGCCAGCAGTACGGGACTCCTGAGCACAGATACGCAGTATTTT.

The rearrangement joins TRBV30 to TRBJ2-7; D is unresolved. V was shortened by 0 bases and J by 1 base, with 16 bases between the two germline ends. There are 16 residues in the CDR3. Looked up from germline, CDR1 is GTSNPN and CDR2 is SVGIG (reference sequence). The CDR3 DNA follows: TGTGCCTGGAGTGTACGGCCGGTACAATTATCCTACGAGCAGTACTTC. This sequence encodes CAWSVRPVQLSYEQYF.

The gene calls are TRBV6-5 and TRBJ1-5; D is undetermined. Trimming pared 9 bases from V and 5 bases from J, leaving 8 bases between. The CDR3 length is 11 residues. Germline CDR1 and CDR2: MNHEY and SVGAGI. Here the CDR3 DNA reads TGTGCCAGTGGGTGGGATCAGCCCCAGCATTTT. Translating gives CASGWDQPQHF.

The J gene is TRBJ2-7, the V gene TRBV4-1; the D gene is possibly TRBD1 (5 bases). V was trimmed by 4 bases and J by 3 bases, leaving 16 bases between them. Germline CDR1 reads MGHRA; CDR2 reads YSYEKL. CDR3 size: 15 residues. The CDR3, as DNA: TGCGCCAGCAGCCCCTTCCAGGGCCCAGACTACGAGCAGTACTTC. Residues: CASSPFQGPDYEQYF.

This chain uses TRBV11-2 with TRBJ1-1; unclear D gene. This CDR3 region has 15 residues. Per germline, CDR1 SGHAT and CDR2 FQNNGV. V lost 5 bases to trimming and J lost 1 base, with 14 bases between them. As DNA, the CDR3 is TGTGCCAGCAGCCCCCACCCCGCAACGAACACTGAAGCTTTCTTT. Its protein is CASSPHPATNTEAFF.

Comment on this clone: Possible read error: a much larger clone is one base away. The chain employs TRBV7-6 and TRBJ1-5; D is uncertain. The CDR3 is made up of 12 amino acids. The V gene's germline CDR1 is SGHVS and CDR2 FNYEAQ. The V end was cut by 1 base, the J end by 5 bases, with 3 bases between. CDR3 coding DNA: TGTGCCAGCAGCTTAGTGGATCAGCCCCAGCATTTT. It encodes CASSLVDQPQHF.

The chain links TRBV11-3 to TRBJ2-7; no clear D. Germline CDR1 is SGHNT and CDR2 is YENEEA. The CDR3 has 13 amino acids. V lost 1 base and J 3 bases, leaving 7 bases between the germline ends. Here the CDR3 DNA reads TGTGCCAGCAGCTTAGTTTTGGGCTACGAGCAGTACTTC. It encodes CASSLVLGYEQYF.

The genes are TRBV27 and TRBJ1-6; a weak D match, TRBD1 (5 bases). CDR3 length: 15 residues. CDR1 and CDR2 from the germline V gene are MNHEY and SMNVEV (reference sequence). Between the trimmed V and J ends, which lost 5 bases and 7 bases, there was a span of 15 bases. DNA of the CDR3: TGTGCCAGCAGTCTGGGCCCAGGGACCAATTCACCCCTCCACTTT. It is translated as CASSLGPGTNSPLHF.

This chain joins TRBV30 and TRBJ1-1, with unresolved D. Trimming pared 4 bases from V and 4 bases from J, leaving 10 bases between. CDR1 GTSNPN and CDR2 SVGIG come from the germline V gene (reference sequence). CDR3 length: 12 residues. The CDR3 DNA sequence: TGTGCCTGGATGCCTTTGGGCACTGAAGCTTTCTTT. Its protein product is CAWMPLGTEAFF. Together with reference TRBV30 and TRBJ1-1, the CDR3 gives the full variable domain: SQTIHQWPATLVQPVGSPLSLECTVEGTSNPNLYWYRQAAGRGLQLLFYSVGIGQISSEVPQNLSASRPQDRQFILSSKKLLLSDSGFYLCAWMPLGTEAFFGQGTRLTVV.